The next 3 T cell receptor beta chains were all read from a single sample in a study of OX40 agonist ivuxolimab in advanced cancers. Method: immunoSEQ multiplex PCR; TCRdb's copy keeps in-frame clones and lacks some. The sample lists around 80,000 clones; about 88% were seen once. Sequenced here: CD4+ or CD8+ T cells sorted from blood, sampled in a trial of the OX40 agonist ivuxolimab. All receptors derive from an adult with an advanced solid tumor such as melanoma, head and neck, liver or kidney cancer.

This clone was seen a few times. This chain links TRBV28 with TRBJ1-2, with no clear D. V lost 4 bases, J lost 8 bases, and 5 bases lay in between. The germline gives CDR1 MDHEN, CDR2 SYDVKM. The CDR3 extends over 10 amino acids. CDR3 region: CASSSIGYTF. The CDR3 region has the DNA TGTGCCAGCAGTTCGATCGGCTACACCTTC.

The chain couples TRBV19 to TRBJ1-4; 9 bases match TRBD1. The germline V gene has CDR1 LNHDA and CDR2 SQIVND (reference sequence). J was trimmed by 8 bases and V by 11 bases; bases with no gene match: 9. CDR3 length: 13 amino acids. The CDR3 region has the DNA TGTGCCTCCCAGGACAGGGGAGGAGAAAAACTGTTTTTT. It specifies CASQDRGGEKLFF.

This clone was detected only once. The chain links TRBV5-4 to TRBJ2-5; D tentatively fits TRBD1 or TRBD2 (6 bases each). Trimming shortened V by 5 bases and J by 2 bases, and 16 bases separated the two germline ends. The CDR3 has 15 residues. The germline V gene has CDR1 SGHNT and CDR2 YYREEE (reference sequence). CDR3: CASRSVQGGQETQYF. The CDR3, as DNA: TGTGCCAGCAGGTCTGTACAGGGAGGTCAAGAGACCCAGTACTTC.